The present T cell receptor (beta chain) was sequenced within a study of cytomegalovirus exposure and HLA in healthy donors. Nominal health characterized the donors when sampled, though unrecorded immune exposures were likely. PCR employed 60 Vbeta and 13 Jbeta primers. Generated by immunoSEQ multiplex PCR, the TCRdb table keeps only in-frame clones and is missing some. This table has fewer than 250,000 clones, 75% to 80% appearing once. The CDR3 consists of 12 residues. Germline assignment: CDR1 GTSNPN and CDR2 SVGIG (reference sequence). The V end was cut by 5 bases, the J end by 2 bases, with 9 bases between.

The sequence came from a male donor in good health and CMV-seronegative. Material: PBMCs. This chain links TRBV30 with TRBJ2-5; perhaps TRBD2 as D (6 bases). Here the CDR3 DNA reads TGTGCCTGGGGGGGGAATCAAGAGACCCAGTACTTC. Amino acids: CAWGGNQETQYF.